This T cell receptor (beta chain) was sequenced for a study of shared clonotypes between healthy human individuals. Study summary: The people who gave samples were a couple of women and three men aged 18 to 49. Per-donor plates numbered three CD4 naive, three CD4 memory, two CD8 naive and one CD8 memory. Overall study results and limits: Across subsets, estimated richness was generally greater for naive than for memory populations. Relative to clonotypes present in all four donors, those not shared had lower generation probabilities.

As for this clone: Antigen unknown.

The protocol was immunoSEQ multiplex PCR, while the TCRdb copy is restricted to in-frame clones and leaves out a portion. The top ten hold 0.13% of the sample, which has some 2.1 million clones, 95% seen once. Germline V gene lookup returns CDR1 MDHEN and CDR2 SYDVKM. J lost 4 bases, V lost 5 bases, and 6 bases had no gene match. The CDR3 extends over 15 amino acids. The TCR comes from a man aged 18 to 30 in good health. V is TRBV28 and J is TRBJ1-4; 8 nucleotides agree with TRBD1. Sequences were obtained from naive CD4+ T cells sorted from blood. The subset is: CD45RA+ positively selected. The CDR3 spells CASSQDRGGNEKLFF. Here the CDR3 DNA reads TGTGCCAGCAGTCAAGACAGGGGTGGTAATGAAAAACTGTTTTTT.